The entry that follows covers one T cell receptor (beta chain) sequence. The antigen remains unidentified. TCRdb passed the 5' RACE reads through MiXCR, listing each CDR3 protein once. The data contain 300,000 to 400,000 distinct CDR3 sequences, 20% of them singletons. The trim removed 1 base at V and 5 bases at J, leaving 9 bases unmatched. CDR1 and CDR2 (germline): SEHNR, FQNEAQ (reference sequence). The CDR3 totals 16 residues. This record belongs to a study of CD8 T cells in ankylosing spondylitis. Study-level points and caveats: Within matched ankylosing spondylitis synovial fluid, disease-linked clones were reportedly significantly enriched. Both synovial fluid and blood in reactive arthritis had previously been reported to carry some motif variants.

The chain joins TRBV7-9 to TRBJ2-7, with 9 bases identical to TRBD1. The sample was blood, either unsorted or a sorted T cell fraction (not recorded which). This sequence was found in a male donor with ankylosing spondylitis or in good health (not recorded which). CDR3 in amino acids: CASSLGGTGYPNEQYF. The CDR3 bases are TGTGCCAGCAGCTTAGGGGGGACAGGGTACCCCAACGAGCAGTACTTC.